This entry concerns a single T cell receptor beta chain. Its antigen remains unidentified. No quality values exist for individual bases; no much larger clone is one base distant. In total, over 600 healthy bone marrow donors made up the cohort. All cohort members were sampled while nominally healthy, although unrecorded immune exposures were likely present. The donor tested CMV seronegative, placing the donor among the roughly 400 seronegative members of the cohort. A peripheral blood sample was provided by each donor, and peripheral blood mononuclear cells were used for TCR beta sequencing. The Qiagen DNeasy Blood Extraction Kit was used to extract genomic DNA from the blood cell samples. The germline V gene sets CDR1 to KGHSH and CDR2 to LQKENI. Relative to germline, V is 6 bases shorter and J is 9 bases shorter, with 15 bases between their ends. Its CDR3 holds 14 amino acids, cysteine through phenylalanine. CDR3 DNA only is kept here, 42 bases in frame from base 1.

The data are from a study of cytomegalovirus exposure and HLA in healthy donors (dated by TCRdb to 2017 to 2019). Background on the whole study: An earlier analysis of several hundred of the donors reported 250 to 300 Gb of sequence data and 100 million to 130 million unique TCR beta sequences from about 180 million T cells. Roughly 300 gigabases of sequencing data and roughly 80 million unique TCR sequences made up an early release that covered fewer than 650 HLA-typed donors. Among the approximately 430 genotyped donors, about 85% belonged to the genetic ancestry cluster associated with self-reported Caucasian donors. The study aimed to test whether cataloging public T cell receptors could reveal signatures of past pathogen exposure. The study profiled the T cell repertoires of some 610 subjects by immunosequencing and related them to cytomegalovirus serostatus. In addition to the first cohort of several hundred subjects, a separate validation cohort of 120 different subjects was used. To predict cytomegalovirus infection status, the study brought together high-throughput TCR immunosequencing, statistical association of individual TCRs with disease status, and machine learning. A later analysis re-examined previously published TCR beta repertoires from several hundred donors and added high-resolution HLA genotyping to investigate patterns of TCR occurrence. In the later analysis, no new phenotypic data were used to find candidate immune exposures; instead, reliance was placed on TCR beta sequences and their occurrence across donors. An earlier analysis of 500 to 750 of the donors applied high-throughput TCR beta sequencing to assess whether each TCR beta V gene segment acted as functional or pseudogenic. Donor age, sex, ethnicity and CMV serostatus were collected together with the repertoire data. Genome-wide SNP genotypes for about 65% of the roughly 670 donors were used in a later genetic analysis, which treated that subset as a discovery cohort. All discovery cohort repertoires had been generated using a single sequencing platform. Both class I and class II loci were covered by HLA typing, at four-digit resolution. The number of donors typed differed by locus, with 629-630 for A, B, C, DRB1 and DQB1, roughly 550 for DQA1, 600 to 610 for DPA1, and roughly 450 for DPB1. Roughly 5 DR-DQ haplotypes were handled as single units for association and clustering because linkage in the cohort was strong. On average, 235,054 unique TCR beta nucleotide sequences were sequenced per donor among about 400 genotyped donors of the cohort, with 15% to 20% of those sequences being non-productive.

Points the paper makes about the study in general: In a later analysis, HLA-associated TCR beta chains were found to be more clonally expanded and to have lower generation probabilities than equally common non-associated chains. In a later genetic analysis, fewer N-insertions in productive TCRs were reported among donors in an Asian-associated ancestry cluster than the roughly 670-donor mean. A later analysis reported that several top co-occurrence clusters appeared linked to parvovirus B19, influenza, CMV and Epstein-Barr virus. Three of the identified cytomegalovirus-associated TCR beta chains were confirmed in vitro to be specific for cytomegalovirus antigens. A further reported finding was that TCR beta sequences accurately predicted the HLA-A and HLA-B alleles for most subjects in the first cohort. In an earlier analysis of around 500 of the donors, most TCR beta V segments appeared in productive rearrangements about 87% or about 30% of the time, broadly matching IMGT annotations. In a later genetic analysis, a missense DCLRE1C variant was associated with V-gene and J-gene trimming of TCR beta chains, and the association was replicated in an independent cohort. Because some donors lacked HLA typing at each locus, the association tests relied only on the typed subset. For the cohort, immune exposure information was limited to CMV serostatus. The study gave a list of 150 to 200 TCR beta chains associated with cytomegalovirus. According to the authors, the approach could potentially be generalized to other disease states and immunological phenotypes. Roughly uniform sequencing depth across donors was assumed in presence/absence analyses, although this assumption may not hold. Some IMGT-functional V segments, including TRBV6-2 and TRBV6-3, could not be told apart with the 87-base-pair reads, so those segments were excluded. A cluster of highly shared sequence variants was judged likely to represent a technical artifact of the sequencing pipeline. Across donors, most TCR sequences were observed very rarely, whereas some public TCRs were present in many individuals. Cytomegalovirus status was reported to be diagnosed by the classifier with high specificity and sensitivity in both the original and validation cohorts. The earlier analysis of approximately 540 of the donors excluded roughly 16 rarely observed V segments, including chromosome 9 orphons, because counts were too low. When HLA alleles, especially DR and DQ, strongly co-occurred, TCR associations were difficult to assign to individual alleles. Only TCR beta chains were sequenced in this cohort, and the absence of alpha or paired-chain data limited detectable features. A later analysis associated around 16,000 TCR beta sequences with specific HLA alleles at a false discovery rate of 0.05. In a later analysis, the rate of TCR association differed among HLA loci, with DRB1 alleles having the most associated TCRs and HLA-C alleles having the fewest. In a later analysis, most CMV-associated TCR beta chains were found to appear HLA-restricted, with HLA associations seemingly driven largely by CMV exposure. Linkage disequilibrium might explain the correlated functional status among segregating V segments, but an unknown experimental factor could not be ruled out.

The receptor library was made with the immunoSEQ multiplex PCR assay. A mixture of 60 forward primers for TCR Vbeta segments and 13 reverse primers for TCR Jbeta segments was used in the multiplex PCR. The CDR3 region of rearranged TCR beta genes was amplified from genomic DNA with a multiplex PCR assay. The Illumina HiSeq System was used to sequence the amplified TCR beta libraries as 87-base-pair reads. Per the original workflow: A later analysis tallied around 82 million unique TCR beta chains across the 666 repertoires, and about 12 million of those chains were shared by two or more donors. A nearest-neighbor algorithm error-corrected the raw reads and collapsed the reads into unique sequences, merging closely related sequences to remove PCR and sequencing errors. V, D and J gene segments were assigned by aligning CDR3 sequences to IMGT reference sequences. For a sequence to be retained, at least a six-nucleotide match to both a V gene segment and a J gene segment was required. Rearrangements were classified as productive when the CDR3 lacked stop codons and remained in frame with V and J, and all other rearrangements were classified as non-productive. Following IMGT convention, CDR3 was defined as the stretch from the second conserved V-encoded cysteine up to the conserved J-encoded phenylalanine. In an earlier analysis of more than 550 of the donors, sequences lacking an unambiguous match to a single V gene segment were excluded. In an earlier analysis of around 590 of the donors, a V segment was called functional when productive rearrangements were above 56.7%, and segregating when the standard deviation between donors exceeded 5%. A statistical classification framework was built to diagnose cytomegalovirus status from the catalog of TCR beta chain sequences. In a later analysis, TCR nucleotide sequences were compared against IMGT/GENE-DB human TR gene sequences so that V and J genes could be assigned. A later analysis assigned CDR3 sequences and most-parsimonious VDJ recombination scenarios with the TCRdist pipeline. In a later analysis, each TCR beta chain was defined by its CDR3 amino acid sequence together with its V-gene family, and reads lacking a unique V-gene family were excluded. As a way to deal with suspected cross-contamination and a sequencing artifact, a later analysis dropped 450 to 700 nucleotide sequences that were highly shared and had low generation probability. For each public chain, a later analysis derived a clonal expansion index from normalized ranks of inferred template counts within each repertoire. Generation probabilities in a later analysis came from a VDJ recombination model fitted to out-of-frame rearrangements, and those results were checked against IGoR. Hypergeometric tests were used in a later analysis to score TCR-TCR, TCR-HLA and TCR-CMV co-occurrence, with a repertoire-size bias correction applied to the TCR pairs. A later analysis estimated false discovery rates by permuting HLA or CMV assignments 20 times. In a later analysis, co-occurring TCRs were grouped using DBSCAN, with TCRdist sequence similarity added in when clustering inside HLA-allele-positive subsets. Repertoires with fewer than 30,000 or more than 120,000 public chains, plus five repertoires with anomalous nucleotide sharing, were excluded from co-occurrence clustering. The table comes from immuneACCESS by way of TCRdb, which keeps in-frame sequences with V and J called. Part of the clones is missing from these tables; in studies checked, under half for an unresolved V gene and the rest for unknown reasons. V and J calls and clone size come straight from that table; D and trimming were deduced from the DNA. In this sample the table shows roughly 76,000 clones, roughly 90% of which occur a single time. 2% of the sample is held by the ten biggest clonotypes.

The sample taken for sequencing was PBMCs. The sequence came from a woman in her twenties or thirties in good health and CMV-seronegative. This chain joins TRBV18 to TRBJ1-6; possibly the D gene is TRBD1, per 6 matching bases. The DNA sequence reads TGTGCCAGCTCCCCGGACAGACAACCTTCACCCCTCCACTTT. It is translated as CASSPDRQPSPLHF.